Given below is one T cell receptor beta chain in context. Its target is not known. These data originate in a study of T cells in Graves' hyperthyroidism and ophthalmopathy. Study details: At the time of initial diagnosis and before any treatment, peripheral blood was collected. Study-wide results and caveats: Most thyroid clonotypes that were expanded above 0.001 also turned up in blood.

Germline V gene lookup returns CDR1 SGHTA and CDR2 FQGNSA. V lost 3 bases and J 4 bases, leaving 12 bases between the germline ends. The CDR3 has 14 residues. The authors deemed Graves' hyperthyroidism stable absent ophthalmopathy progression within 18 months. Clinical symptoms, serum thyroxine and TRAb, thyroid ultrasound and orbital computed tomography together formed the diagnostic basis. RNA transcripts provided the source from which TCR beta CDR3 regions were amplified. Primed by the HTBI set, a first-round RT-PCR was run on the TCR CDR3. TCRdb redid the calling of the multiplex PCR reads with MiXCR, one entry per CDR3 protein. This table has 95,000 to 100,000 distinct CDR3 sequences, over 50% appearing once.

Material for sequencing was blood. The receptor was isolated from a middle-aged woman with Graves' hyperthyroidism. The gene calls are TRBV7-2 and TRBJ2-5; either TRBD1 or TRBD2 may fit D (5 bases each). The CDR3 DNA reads TGTGCCAGCAGCTTTAGGGGTGGGAGAGAGACCCAGTACTTC. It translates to CASSFRGGRETQYF.